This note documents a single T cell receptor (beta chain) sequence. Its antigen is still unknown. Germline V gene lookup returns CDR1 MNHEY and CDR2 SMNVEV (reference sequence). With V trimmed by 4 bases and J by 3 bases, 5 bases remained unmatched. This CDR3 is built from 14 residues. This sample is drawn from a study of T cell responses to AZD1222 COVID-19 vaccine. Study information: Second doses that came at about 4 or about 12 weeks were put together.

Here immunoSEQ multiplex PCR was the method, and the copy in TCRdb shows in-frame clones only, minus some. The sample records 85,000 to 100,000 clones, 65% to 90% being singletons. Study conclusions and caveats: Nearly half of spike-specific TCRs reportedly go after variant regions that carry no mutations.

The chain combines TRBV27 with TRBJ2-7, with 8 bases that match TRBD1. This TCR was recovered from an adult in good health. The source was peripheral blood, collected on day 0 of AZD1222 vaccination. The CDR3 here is CASSSGGALYEQYF. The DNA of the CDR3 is TGTGCCAGCAGTTCAGGGGGCGCTCTCTACGAGCAGTACTTC.